This T cell receptor beta chain comes out of a study of cytomegalovirus exposure and HLA in healthy donors. General study findings and limits: Analyzed later, association rates of TCRs varied across HLA loci, with DRB1 most and HLA-C fewest. TCR beta chain V- and J-gene trimming was linked, in a later analysis, to a missense variant in DCLRE1C.

Healthy individuals who donated bone marrow served as the donors. Donors counted as nominally healthy when sampled, yet unrecorded immune exposures were likely. Losses at the gene ends were 6 bases for V and 4 bases for J; bases not matched to a gene: 7. CDR3 length: 14 residues. Germline CDR1 reads MDHEN; CDR2 reads SYDVKM. Comments on this clone: Antigen specificity is unknown.

Researchers ran the PCR with 60 Vbeta and 13 Jbeta primers. Libraries were prepared by immunoSEQ multiplex PCR; TCRdb keeps only in-frame clonotypes and omits some of them. The sample totals about 33,000 clones. This clonotype originated in a woman between 35 and 50 years old in good health and CMV-seropositive. Sequencing was done on a sample of PBMCs. This rearrangement joins TRBV28 to TRBJ2-5; TRBD1 aligns across 8 bases. The CDR3 nucleotides are TGTGCCAGCAGCCCGACAGGGGATTTAGAGACCCAGTACTTC. It translates to CASSPTGDLETQYF.